This entry lists 13 T cell receptor beta chains sequenced from one sample in a study of blood T cells in healthy people across ages. Using a J-beta primer mix together with a sample-barcoded 5' primer, a second PCR was run for about 6 to 12 cycles. TCRdb analysed the 5' RACE reads with MiXCR anew, one entry per CDR3 protein. The table shows fewer than 1,000,000 distinct CDR3 sequences, with roughly 44% occurring only once. The specimen was blood. The receptors were gathered from a man in his fifties or sixties in good health.

The chain has TRBV7-8 and TRBJ2-7, with 7 bases matching TRBD1. Germline V gene sequence: CDR1 SGHVS, CDR2 FQNEAQ. The CDR3 totals 15 residues. The V segment lost 5 bases and the J segment 2 bases; nucleotides outside the gene matches: 9. CDR3 amino acids: CASSDTGQPPYEQYF. DNA for the CDR3: TGTGCCAGCAGCGATACGGGACAGCCTCCCTACGAGCAGTACTTC.

The genes are TRBV29-1 and TRBJ1-4, with D perhaps matching TRBD1 (6 bases). Germline values: CDR1 SQVTM, CDR2 ANQGSEA. V was cut by 4 bases and J by 5 bases, with 14 bases left in between. The CDR3 runs to 14 residues. The chain's CDR3 is CSVVTGRSNEKLFF. The CDR3 DNA reads as TGCAGCGTTGTAACAGGGAGGTCGAATGAAAAACTGTTTTTT.

This clonotype turned up a few times. J is TRBJ2-7 and V is TRBV18; D gene unclear. The CDR3 is made up of 14 amino acids. CDR1 is KGHSH, CDR2 LQKENI, per germline. The V end lost 2 bases, the J end lost 2 bases, and 10 bases lay between the germline ends. DNA of the CDR3: TGTGCCAGCTCACCAGGTTCCGCTACCTACGAGCAGTACTTC. It encodes CASSPGSATYEQYF.

This clonotype came up a few times. The chain combines TRBV5-1 with TRBJ1-2; perhaps TRBD1 as D (5 bases). The CDR3 is 15 amino acids. Trimming shortened V by 0 bases and J by 2 bases, and 11 bases separated the two germline ends. Germline V lookup: CDR1 SGHRS, CDR2 YFSETQ. The CDR3 nucleotides read TGCGCCAGCAGCTTGGACGGCAGGGAGAACTATGGCTACACCTTC. Amino acids: CASSLDGRENYGYTF.

V gene TRBV6-2 or TRBV6-3 combines with J gene TRBJ2-5, with 8 bases matching TRBD2. This CDR3 has 16 residues. Germline V gene lookup returns CDR1 MNHEY and CDR2 SVGEGT. The V segment lost 6 bases and the J segment 2 bases; nucleotides outside the gene matches: 11. In DNA form, the CDR3 reads TGTGCCAGCAGCTTAGGGACTAGGCTGTTACAAGAGACCCAGTACTTC. Encoded protein: CASSLGTRLLQETQYF.

J is TRBJ1-5 and V is TRBV24-1; a weak D match, TRBD1 (6 bases). V was cut by 1 base and J by 6 bases, with 18 bases left in between. CDR3 length: 17 residues. Germline V lookup: CDR1 KGHDR, CDR2 SFDVKD. The CDR3 DNA reads TGTGCCACCAGTGATTTAAGGGGGAGAAGGCTGGTTCAGCCCCAGCATTTT. This gives the protein CATSDLRGRRLVQPQHF.

A few counts support this clonotype. The rearrangement links TRBV2 to TRBJ2-3; 10 nucleotides agree with TRBD2. The ends lost 3 bases at V and 0 bases at J; junction bases unmatched: 9. There are 18 residues in the CDR3. Germline V gene sequence: CDR1 SNHLY, CDR2 FYNNEI. CDR3 nucleotide sequence: TGTGCCAGCAGTGATATAGCGGGGGGTCTCACTAGCACAGATACGCAGTATTTT. Translating gives CASSDIAGGLTSTDTQYF. Full variable domain (outside the CDR3, taken from reference TRBV2 and TRBJ2-3): EPEVTQTPSHQVTQMGQEVILRCVPISNHLYFYWYRQILGQKVEFLVSFYNNEISEKSEIFDDQFSVERPDGSNFTLKIRSTKLEDSAMYFCASSDIAGGLTSTDTQYFGPGTRLTVL.

The genes are TRBV7-9 and TRBJ2-3; 8 nucleotides align to TRBD2. Germline V gene data show CDR1 as SEHNR and CDR2 as FQNEAQ (reference sequence). Trimming removed 6 bases from V and 0 bases from J; junction bases left unmatched: 11. The CDR3 totals 17 residues. The CDR3 sequence: CASRRIRAGASTDTQYF. DNA of the CDR3: TGTGCCAGCAGGAGAATTCGAGCGGGGGCTAGCACAGATACGCAGTATTTT.

In its sample, this clonotype was seen a few times. The chain combines TRBV9 with TRBJ2-3, with D uncertain. Deletions cut 4 bases from V and 0 bases from J, with 12 bases between. Germline CDR1 reads SGDLS; CDR2 reads YYNGEE. This CDR3 contains 15 residues. Here the CDR3 DNA reads TGTGCCAGCAGCTTACTCCGCGGTAGCACAGATACGCAGTATTTT. Its translation is CASSLLRGSTDTQYF.

This clonotype has just a few counts. This chain links TRBV20-1 with TRBJ2-7, with a weak D call TRBD1 (5 bases). The CDR3 sequence is 13 residues long. Trimming shortened V by 5 bases and J by 2 bases, and 13 bases separated the two germline ends. The V gene's germline CDR1 is DFQATT and CDR2 SNEGSKA (reference sequence). The CDR3 spells CSAPPQGTYEQYF. The CDR3 DNA reads as TGCAGTGCTCCTCCCCAGGGAACCTACGAGCAGTACTTC.

A remark on this clonotype: The junction and the germline gene differ at one end; a read error may be behind it. The V call is TRBV5-6, the J call TRBJ2-7; D unresolved. Germline V gene sequence: CDR1 SGHDT, CDR2 YYEEEE. The CDR3 runs to 13 residues. This CDR3 is CASRSASSHEQYF. The CDR3 DNA follows: TGTGCCAGCAGAAGCGCCAGCTCCCACGAGCAGTACTTC.

This clonotype was observed a few times. V and J are TRBV4-3 and TRBJ2-1, with TRBD2 matching over 9 bases. CDR1 LGHNA and CDR2 YSLEER come from the germline V gene. Unmatched junction bases numbered 4, after V lost 4 bases and J lost 6 bases. This CDR3 is built from 14 residues. CDR3 DNA: TGCGCCAGCAGCCGGGCGGGGGGGTCCAATGAGCAGTTCTTC. This codes for CASSRAGGSNEQFF.

The chain couples TRBV5-1 to TRBJ1-4, with 9 bases fitting TRBD1. With V trimmed by 4 bases and J by 8 bases, 9 bases remained unmatched. Germline values: CDR1 SGHRS, CDR2 YFSETQ. The CDR3 totals 15 residues. In DNA, the CDR3 is TGCGCCAGCAGCGCCCGGACAGGGGATGAAGAAAAACTGTTTTTT. This translates into CASSARTGDEEKLFF. The whole variable domain, filled in from reference TRBV5-1 and TRBJ1-4, reads KAGVTQTPRYLIKTRGQQVTLSCSPISGHRSVSWYQQTPGQGLQFLFEYFSETQRNKGNFPGRFSGRQFSNSRSEMNVSTLELGDSALYLCASSARTGDEEKLFFGSGTQLSVL.